What follows describes a single TCR beta chain. The data originate from a study of T-cell reconstitution after alpha-beta-depleted transplantation in children. Unique molecular identifiers were used to barcode this TCRbeta library. Using its own MiXCR run on the PCR reads, TCRdb lists one record per CDR3 protein. The top ten clones hold over 25% of a sample with hundreds of thousands of distinct CDR3 sequences, around 15% of them seen once. The sample consisted of PBMCs, mostly from graft donor cells, taken 360 days after TCRalphabeta/CD19-depleted stem cell transplant. The receptor was isolated from a boy in the first two years of life who had a stem cell transplant for Wiskott-Aldrich syndrome, so the T cells may come from the graft donor.

The CDR3 bases are TGTGCCAGCAGCTTAGCACAGGGACTACAAGAGACCCAGTACTTC. It codes for CASSLAQGLQETQYF. This chain links TRBV7-8 with TRBJ2-5; tentatively, D is TRBD2 (7 bases). The V gene's germline CDR1 is SGHVS and CDR2 FQNEAQ. The CDR3 sequence is 15 residues long. Trimming removed 0 bases at V and 2 bases at J, with 10 bases between.